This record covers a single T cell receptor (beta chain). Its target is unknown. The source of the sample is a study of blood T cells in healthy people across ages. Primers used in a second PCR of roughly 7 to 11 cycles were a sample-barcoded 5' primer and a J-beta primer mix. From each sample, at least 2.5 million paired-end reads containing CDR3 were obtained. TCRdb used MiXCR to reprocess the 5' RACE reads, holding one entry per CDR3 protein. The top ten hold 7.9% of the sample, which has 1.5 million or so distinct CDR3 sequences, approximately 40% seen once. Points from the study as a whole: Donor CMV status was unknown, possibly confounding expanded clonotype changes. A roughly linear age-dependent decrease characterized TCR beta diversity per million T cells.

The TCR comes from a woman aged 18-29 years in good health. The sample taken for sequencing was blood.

CDR3 region: CASSYGGRSDNEQFF. The CDR3 DNA sequence: TGTGCCAGCAGTTACGGTGGCAGATCTGACAATGAGCAGTTCTTC. The rearrangement links TRBV6-5 to TRBJ2-1, with D unclear. Between the trimmed V and J ends, which lost 2 bases and 5 bases, there was a span of 13 bases. Per the germline V gene, CDR1 is MNHEY and CDR2 is SVGAGI. The CDR3 runs to 15 residues.